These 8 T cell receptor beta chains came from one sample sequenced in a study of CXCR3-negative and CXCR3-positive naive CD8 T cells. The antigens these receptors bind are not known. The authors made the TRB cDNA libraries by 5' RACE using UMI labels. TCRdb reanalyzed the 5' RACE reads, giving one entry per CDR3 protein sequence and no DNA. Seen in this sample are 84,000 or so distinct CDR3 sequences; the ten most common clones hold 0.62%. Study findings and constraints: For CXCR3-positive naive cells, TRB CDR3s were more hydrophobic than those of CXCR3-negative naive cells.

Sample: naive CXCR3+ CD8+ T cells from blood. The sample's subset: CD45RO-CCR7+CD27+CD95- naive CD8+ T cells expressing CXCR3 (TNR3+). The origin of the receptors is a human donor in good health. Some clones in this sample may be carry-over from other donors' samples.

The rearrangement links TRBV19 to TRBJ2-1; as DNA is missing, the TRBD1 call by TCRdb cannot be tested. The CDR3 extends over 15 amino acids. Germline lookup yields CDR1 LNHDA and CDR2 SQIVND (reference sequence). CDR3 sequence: CASTFTPPAYNEQFF.

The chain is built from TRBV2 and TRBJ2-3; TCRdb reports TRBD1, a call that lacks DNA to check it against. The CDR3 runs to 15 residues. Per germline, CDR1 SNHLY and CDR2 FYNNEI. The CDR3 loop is CASSEVWGGADTQYF. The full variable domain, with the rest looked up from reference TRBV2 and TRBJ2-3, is EPEVTQTPSHQVTQMGQEVILRCVPISNHLYFYWYRQILGQKVEFLVSFYNNEISEKSEIFDDQFSVERPDGSNFTLKIRSTKLEDSAMYFCASSEVWGGADTQYFGPGTRLTVL.

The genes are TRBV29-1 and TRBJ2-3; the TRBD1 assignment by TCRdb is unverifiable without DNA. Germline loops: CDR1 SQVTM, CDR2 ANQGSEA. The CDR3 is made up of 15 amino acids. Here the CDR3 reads CSVGERGQITDTQYF.

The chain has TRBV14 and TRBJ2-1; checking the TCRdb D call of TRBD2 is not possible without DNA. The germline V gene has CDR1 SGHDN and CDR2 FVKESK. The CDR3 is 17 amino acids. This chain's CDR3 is CASSQGLAGGRDNEQFF. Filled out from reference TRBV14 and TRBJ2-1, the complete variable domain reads EAGVTQFPSHSVIEKGQTVTLRCDPISGHDNLYWYRRVMGKEIKFLLHFVKESKQDESGMPNNRFLAERTGGTYSTLKVQPAELEDSGVYFCASSQGLAGGRDNEQFFGPGTRLTVL.

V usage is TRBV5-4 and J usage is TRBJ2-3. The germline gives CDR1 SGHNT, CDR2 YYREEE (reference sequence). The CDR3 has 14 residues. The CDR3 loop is CASSLWTSTDTQYF. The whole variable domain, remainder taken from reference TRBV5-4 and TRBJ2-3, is ETGVTQSPTHLIKTRGQQVTLRCSSQSGHNTVSWYQQALGQGPQFIFQYYREEENGRGNFPPRFSGLQFPNYSSELNVNALELDDSALYLCASSLWTSTDTQYFGPGTRLTVL.

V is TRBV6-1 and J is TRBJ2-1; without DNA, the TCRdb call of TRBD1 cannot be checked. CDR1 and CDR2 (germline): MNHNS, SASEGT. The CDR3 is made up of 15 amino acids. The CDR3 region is CASSTRGPSYNEQFF.

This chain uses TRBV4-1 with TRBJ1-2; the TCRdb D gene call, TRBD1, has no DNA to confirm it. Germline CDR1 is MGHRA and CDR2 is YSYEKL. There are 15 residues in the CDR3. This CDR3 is CASSQGLTGNYGYTF.

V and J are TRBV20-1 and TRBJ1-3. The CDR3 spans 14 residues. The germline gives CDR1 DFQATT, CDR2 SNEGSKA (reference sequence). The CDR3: CSAFTGNSGNTIYF.